Listed below are T cell receptor beta chains from one sample, sequenced in a study of radiotherapy plus CTLA-4 blockade in lung cancer. The table came from immunoSEQ multiplex PCR; TCRdb's copy has only in-frame clones and leaves some out. This sample has some 110,000 clones; around 85% occur once, and the top ten carry 2.4%. Material: peripheral blood, obtained from a patient treated with radiotherapy plus ipilimumab. These receptors originate from a human donor with non-small cell lung cancer that progressed on radiotherapy plus ipilimumab. Some clones in this sample may be carry-over from other donors' samples. Both conserved end residues are trimmed from each CDR3.

J gene: TRBJ2-5
V gene: TRBV7-7
CDR3 protein: ASSLKGGQETQY

J gene: TRBJ2-1
V gene: TRBV7-3
CDR3 protein: ASSLTGPRWDNEQF

J gene: TRBJ1-2
V gene: TRBV19
CDR3 protein: ASSIGGNYGYT

J gene: TRBJ2-5
V gene: TRBV19
CDR3 protein: ASIGGAGGETQY

J gene: TRBJ1-4
V gene: TRBV2
CDR3 protein: ATRTGGEKLF

J gene: TRBJ2-7
V gene: TRBV25-1
CDR3 protein: ASSELGGGAYEQY

J gene: TRBJ1-4
V gene: TRBV7-8
CDR3 protein: ASSPTSYLQKLF

J gene: TRBJ1-5
V gene: TRBV7-2
CDR3 protein: ASSLDQGPLQPQH

J gene: TRBJ2-1
V gene: TRBV11-2
CDR3 protein: ASSLLAGDNEQF

J gene: TRBJ1-1
V gene: TRBV5-5
CDR3 protein: ASSLTDEAF

J gene: TRBJ2-2
V gene: TRBV7-6
CDR3 protein: ASSLAGSANTGELF

J gene: TRBJ1-1
V gene: TRBV30
CDR3 protein: AWSRFLTGKEAF

J gene: TRBJ2-2
V gene: TRBV1
CDR3 protein: TSTIDSTEPWTGELF

J gene: TRBJ2-5
V gene: TRBV6-5
CDR3 protein: ASSYLTSGETQY